This T cell receptor beta chain was sequenced in a study of blood T cells in healthy people across ages. Study-level points and caveats: Aged donors had fewer naive CD4+ cells and lower diversity than long-lived donors. Estimates of diversity drawn from one million T cells were considered underestimates.

Points on this clonotype: Its target is unknown.

Peripheral blood was drawn, ten milliliters per donor. This CDR3 region has 13 residues. The V end was cut by 5 bases, the J end by 0 bases, with 8 bases between. CDR1 is SNHLY, CDR2 FYNNEI, per germline. Alongside a J-beta primer mix, a sample-barcoded 5' primer served in a second PCR lasting roughly 6 to 11 cycles. A template-switch adaptor containing 12 random nucleotides labeled each cDNA molecule. TCRdb analysed the 5' RACE reads with MiXCR anew, one entry per CDR3 protein. The table has some 1.4 million distinct CDR3 sequences, approximately 40% seen once. The sequence came from a woman aged 18-29 years in good health. This rearrangement joins TRBV2 to TRBJ2-7; the D is unclear. The specimen sequenced was blood. CDR3: CASSKPLSYEQYF. CDR3 bases: TGTGCCAGCAGTAAGCCTCTCTCCTACGAGCAGTACTTC.